These T cell receptor beta chains were read from a single sample in a study of cytomegalovirus exposure and HLA in healthy donors. Assay: immunoSEQ multiplex PCR; the TCRdb copy retains only in-frame clones and omits some. The sample lists roughly 150,000 clones; over 80% were seen once. The specimen was PBMCs. These receptors all come from a man aged 25 to 40 in good health and CMV-seropositive. Both conserved end residues are part of each CDR3. Fields, in order: V gene, CDR3 protein.

>TRBV11-2
CASSLDMGLYGYTF
>TRBV15
CATSPYIGTGGEQFF
>TRBV7-2
CASSAQIGNYEQYF
>TRBV4-3
CASSQDRARANYGYTF
>TRBV6-5
CASSYDWTSGEQQYF
>TRBV11-2
CASAGQINEKLFF
>TRBV6-4
CASSVRSGAAYEQYF
>TRBV7-9
CASSLDGRTYEQYF
>TRBV19
CASRTGVREPQHF
>TRBV11-2
CASSRDRGRELFF
>TRBV6-5
CASSHYGRGRLYEQYF
>TRBV18
CASSRAQGQGAYEQYF
>TRBV2
CASSRTGEGGYTF
>TRBV19
CASSISRGRSSPLHF
>TRBV9
CASSTRGNEKLFF
>TRBV2
CARSGGSTDTQYF
>TRBV4-3
CASSRGGLAGGWGDTQYF
>TRBV5-4
CASSLGGGFNSPLHF
>TRBV2
CASSTRDLNEQYF
>TRBV30
CAYTGTGGYTDTQYF
>TRBV7-9
CASSSRQGYNSPLHF
>TRBV28
CASSLSPTGGNTIYF
>TRBV9
CASSVGGTYEQYF
>TRBV2
CASRGTGSGYTF
>TRBV2
CASSQDRDKSSYNSPLHF
>TRBV7-6
CASSSRDRSMETQYF
>TRBV19
CATRRDREGFHYGYTF
>TRBV7-6
CASSSIMGHLGGNTIYF
>TRBV10-1
CASISDYGYTF
>TRBV6-1
CASSYPGIYEQYF
>TRBV4-1
CASSQAKGTANYGYTF
>TRBV5-4
CASSLRGGTQTLDTQYF
>TRBV9
CASSTRTGDYGYTF
>TRBV10-1
CASSPSQTGETQYF
>TRBV7-8
CASSSGNLNTEAFF
>TRBV9
CASSVGGAGNEKLFF
>TRBV27
CASSLGGPGQLGETQYF
>TRBV19
CATQDRGVYEQYF
>TRBV7-9
CASSFGGGESSYEQYF
>TRBV11-2
CASSSKSTGKNAEAFF
>TRBV7-6
CASSLTGLSYNSPLHF
>TRBV11-2
CASSYRQGLGYGYTF
>TRBV7-8
CASSVAPTRGMNTEAFF
>TRBV6-4
CASSDSYRDPGELFF
>TRBV7-9
CASSLNRGYEQYF
>TRBV5-6
CASSQPDRASTEAFF
>TRBV6-6
CASSSVNTGELFF
>TRBV5-5
CASSLRGSYEQYF
>TRBV7-6
CASSLESGGLGTDTQYF
>TRBV29-1
CSVEGEISGANVLTF
>TRBV7-2
CASSLGLANEKLFF
>TRBV10-3
CAVSSGVSYEQYF
>TRBV5-1
CASSLARANTEAFF